The entry below describes one TCR beta chain. The antigen remains unidentified. A second roughly 6 to 11 cycle PCR used barcoded and J-beta primers. All cDNA molecules were each tagged by a template-switch adaptor with 12 random nucleotides. MiXCR, applied by TCRdb to the 5' RACE reads, yields one record per CDR3 protein. Seen here are around 780,000 distinct CDR3 sequences, about 61% observed once, and the top ten hold roughly 24%. Donors ranged from roughly 6 to 90 years old and were healthy Caucasians in Russia. This specimen comes from a study of blood T cells in healthy people across ages. Study-level findings and limits: When set beside aged donors, long-lived donors presented more naive CD4+ cells and higher diversity. With naive T cell percentage, TCR beta diversity showed a strong correlation.

Germline assignment: CDR1 MGHDK and CDR2 SYGVNS. The germline V and J ends were trimmed by 4 bases and 5 bases, with 12 bases remaining between them. This CDR3 has 14 amino acids. The chain has TRBV25-1 and TRBJ2-1, with D perhaps matching TRBD2 (7 bases). Sequencing was done on a sample of blood. The TCR sequence derives from a man between 35 and 55 years old in good health. CDR3 residues: CASSGGGVNNEQFF. The CDR3 region has the DNA TGTGCCAGCAGTGGAGGGGGGGTTAACAATGAGCAGTTCTTC.